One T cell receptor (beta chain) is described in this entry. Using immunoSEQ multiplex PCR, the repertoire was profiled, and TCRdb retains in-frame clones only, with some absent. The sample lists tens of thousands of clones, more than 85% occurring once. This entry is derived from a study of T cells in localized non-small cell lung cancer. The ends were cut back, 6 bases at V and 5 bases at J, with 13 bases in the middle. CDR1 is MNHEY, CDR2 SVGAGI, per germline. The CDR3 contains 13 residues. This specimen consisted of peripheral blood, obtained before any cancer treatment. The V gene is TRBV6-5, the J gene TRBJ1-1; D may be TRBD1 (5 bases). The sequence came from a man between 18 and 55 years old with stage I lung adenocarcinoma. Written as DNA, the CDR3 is TGTGCCAGCAGAGACCCCCGGGGGACTGAAGCTTTCTTT. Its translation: CASRDPRGTEAFF.